The next 27 T cell receptor beta chains were all read from a single sample in a study of T cells in Graves' hyperthyroidism and ophthalmopathy. TCR beta CDR3 regions were amplified from RNA transcripts. Initially, a first-round RT-PCR of the TCR CDR3 employed the HTBI primer set. TCRdb processed the multiplex PCR reads anew with MiXCR; each CDR3 protein has one entry. The table includes fewer than 750,000 distinct CDR3 sequences, roughly 14% detected once. Specimen: blood. These TCRs come from a woman aged 40 to 49 with Graves' ophthalmopathy.

This clonotype was observed many times. V usage is TRBV20-1 and J usage is TRBJ1-5; D gene ambiguous. V was pared by 3 bases and J by 3 bases, with 15 bases between. This CDR3 comprises 15 residues. Per the germline V gene, CDR1 is DFQATT and CDR2 is SNEGSKA (reference sequence). The CDR3 protein is CSASPWAGFNQPQHF. As DNA, the CDR3 is TGCAGTGCTAGTCCTTGGGCAGGCTTCAATCAGCCCCAGCATTTT.

At least ten counts were recorded for this clonotype. The chain couples TRBV12-3 or TRBV12-4 to TRBJ2-2; 8 bases map to TRBD2. This CDR3 is 16 amino acids long. Unmatched junction bases numbered 7, after V lost 5 bases and J lost 2 bases. CDR3 nucleotides: TGTGCCAGCAGTCCCTCTAGCGGGCTTAACACCGGGGAGCTGTTTTTT. Residues: CASSPSSGLNTGELFF.

This clonotype was detected ten times or more. This sequence joins TRBV28 and TRBJ2-7; 8 positions agree with TRBD1. CDR1 and CDR2 from the germline V gene are MDHEN and SYDVKM. The CDR3 runs to 15 residues. V gave up 6 bases and J gave up 2 bases; unmatched junction bases: 9. CDR3 region: CASSPPGTGTYEQYF. The CDR3 DNA is TGTGCCAGCAGCCCCCCCGGGACAGGAACCTACGAGCAGTACTTC.

This clonotype was recorded at least ten times. The chain is built from TRBV13 and TRBJ1-5; TRBD1 might be the D (5 bases). CDR3 length: 14 residues. The V gene lost 5 bases and the J gene lost 4 bases, with 12 bases spanning the gap. The V gene's germline CDR1 is PRHDT and CDR2 FYEKMQ (reference sequence). CDR3 sequence: CASSQGEVNQPQHF. CDR3 DNA sequence: TGTGCCAGCAGCCAGGGAGAGGTAAATCAGCCCCAGCATTTT.

This clonotype showed up many times. The rearrangement joins TRBV27 to TRBJ2-4, with D possibly TRBD1 on 5 matching bases. Germline-derived CDR1 and CDR2 are MNHEY and SMNVEV (reference sequence). The V gene lost 6 bases and the J gene lost 3 bases, with 15 bases spanning the gap. The CDR3 contains 15 residues. For the CDR3, the DNA is TGTGCCAGCAGCCCAGCCAGGGTGCTCAAAAACATTCAGTACTTC. Residues: CASSPARVLKNIQYF.

Ten or more counts support this clonotype. As DNA, the CDR3 is TGTGCCAGCAGCTTGATGTTCACCGGGGAGCTGTTTTTT. As protein: CASSLMFTGELFF. The rearrangement links TRBV5-5 to TRBJ2-2; D is undetermined. V was clipped by 1 base and J by 4 bases, with 5 bases between them. CDR1 SGHKS and CDR2 YYEKEE come from the germline V gene (reference sequence). The CDR3 totals 13 residues.

The chain uses TRBV7-9 and TRBJ1-1, with TRBD1 as a possible D gene (6 bases). V lost 7 bases and J lost 1, with 16 bases in between. Looked up from germline, CDR1 is SEHNR and CDR2 is FQNEAQ (reference sequence). This CDR3 has 15 residues. The CDR3 coding sequence is TGTGCCAGCAACTATGGGGGGGCGGCGAACACTGAAGCTTTCTTT. Translating it yields CASNYGGAANTEAFF.

This clonotype was found many times. J is TRBJ1-1 and V is TRBV6-5; no firm D call. Germline V gives CDR1 MNHEY, CDR2 SVGAGI. The V end lost 7 bases, the J end lost 5 bases, and 20 bases lay between the germline ends. The CDR3 spans 15 residues. CDR3 loop: CASNLQVHAGTEAFF. The CDR3 DNA reads TGTGCCAGCAATCTCCAGGTCCACGCGGGTACTGAAGCTTTCTTT.

On this clonotype itself: The CDR3 carries no conserved terminal phenylalanine or tryptophan, so it likely arises from a read error. The genes are TRBV28 and TRBJ2-7, with D uncertain. This CDR3 is 14 amino acids long. The V gene's germline CDR1 is MDHEN and CDR2 SYDVKM. Trimming removed 2 bases from V and 1 base from J, with 9 bases in between. CDR3 sequence: CASSLTGYSYEQYS. The DNA of the CDR3 is TGTGCCAGCAGTTTAACGGGTTATTCCTACGAGCAGTACTCC.

To note about this clonotype: A read error may explain this, as a much larger clone is one base away. The rearrangement uses TRBV12-3 or TRBV12-4 and TRBJ1-2; D call uncertain. CDR3 size: 17 residues. The CDR3 reads CASGLEGRPWNLYGYTF. CDR3 DNA: TGTGCCAGCGGTTTAGAGGGTCGGCCCTGGAACCTCTATGGCTACACCTTC.

This clonotype has a count of ten or more. The J gene is TRBJ2-5, the V gene TRBV12-3 or TRBV12-4; 11 nucleotides align to TRBD2. J lost 4 bases, V lost 8 bases, and 9 bases had no gene match. The CDR3 contains 15 residues. CDR3 DNA sequence: TGTGCCAGCTCGACCACCGGGACTAGCGGAGAGACCCAGTACTTC. Encoded protein: CASSTTGTSGETQYF.

This clonotype was detected only once. It may be a read error: a sequence one base away is much more abundant. The J gene is TRBJ1-1, the V gene TRBV7-9; D call uncertain. The germline V gene has CDR1 SEHNR and CDR2 FQNEAQ (reference sequence). CDR3 size: 14 residues. The CDR3, as DNA: TGTGTCAGCAGCTCGATCGGTCGGACCACTGAAGCTTTCTTT. Translation gives CVSSSIGRTTEAFF.

Only a few counts were recorded for this clonotype. CDR3 nucleotide sequence: TGTGCCAGCAGTTCGAGCGGAACCACAGATACGCAGTATTTT. Residues: CASSSSGTTDTQYF. The chain couples TRBV6-2 or TRBV6-3 to TRBJ2-3; tentative D call: TRBD2 (5 bases). The CDR3 contains 14 residues. From germline, CDR1 is MNHEY and CDR2 SVGEGT. Between the trimmed V and J ends, which lost 4 bases and 2 bases, there was a span of 10 bases.

This clonotype was seen a handful of times. This chain joins TRBV5-1 and TRBJ2-7; 7 nucleotides line up with TRBD2. The trim removed 4 bases at V and 3 bases at J, leaving 7 bases unmatched. Germline V gene lookup returns CDR1 SGHRS and CDR2 YFSETQ. This CDR3 contains 14 residues. The CDR3 region is CASSPGGGNYEQYF. The CDR3 nucleotides read TGCGCCAGCAGCCCGGGAGGCGGGAACTACGAGCAGTACTTC.

This clonotype was counted many times. Relative to the germline gene, one junction end is altered; a read error may explain this. The chain's CDR3 is CASSFSWEVLHF. DNA for the CDR3: TGTGCCAGCAGTTTTTCGTGGGAGGTTCTCCACTTC. The rearrangement links TRBV12-3 or TRBV12-4 to TRBJ2-7; D may be TRBD2 (6 bases). The CDR3 is 12 residues long.

This clonotype showed up many times. The chain employs TRBV24-1 and TRBJ1-2; D is perhaps TRBD1 (5 bases). The CDR3 covers 13 residues. Germline V gene data show CDR1 as KGHDR and CDR2 as SFDVKD. The V end lost 9 bases, the J end lost 3 bases, and 13 bases lay between the germline ends. Written as DNA, the CDR3 is TGTGCCACCCAGAGAGGGGCCGACTATGGCTACACCTTC. Translation gives CATQRGADYGYTF.

Many counts were recorded for this clonotype. The chain combines TRBV6-1 with TRBJ2-5; 8 bases map to TRBD1. After removal of 8 bases from V and 2 bases from J, the junction contained 13 bases not matched to a gene. Germline CDR1 MNHNS, CDR2 SASEGT. The CDR3 is made up of 16 amino acids. CDR3 region: CASRPPGRGLQETQYF. As DNA, the CDR3 is TGTGCCAGCCGCCCTCCCGGCAGGGGGCTTCAAGAGACCCAGTACTTC.

The V gene is TRBV28, the J gene TRBJ2-7; tentatively, D is TRBD1 (6 bases). The germline V and J ends were trimmed by 10 bases and 0 bases, with 13 bases remaining between them. Germline CDR1 is MDHEN and CDR2 is SYDVKM. This CDR3 spans 13 amino acids. The CDR3 DNA reads as TGTGCCACCTTGGGGGCCAACTCCTACGAGCAGTACTTC. Translation gives CATLGANSYEQYF. Full variable domain (missing parts from reference TRBV28 and TRBJ2-7): DVKVTQSSRYLVKRTGEKVFLECVQDMDHENMFWYRQDPGLGLRLIYFSYDVKMKEKGDIPEGYSVSREKKERFSLILESASTNQTSMYLCATLGANSYEQYFGPGTRLTVT.

This clonotype was counted ten times or more. The V gene is TRBV7-3, the J gene TRBJ2-5, with TRBD2 identical over 7 bases. Germline V gene lookup returns CDR1 SGHTA and CDR2 FQGTGA. V lost 5 bases to trimming and J lost 8 bases; unmatched junction nucleotides: 8. The CDR3 is 13 amino acids. CDR3 sequence (DNA): TGTGCCAGCAGCCCATTTAGCGGGCGAACCCAGTACTTC. Residues: CASSPFSGRTQYF.

This clonotype was seen at least ten times. The chain is built from TRBV20-1 and TRBJ1-2; D is uncertain. Trimming removed 4 bases from V and 6 bases from J, with 21 bases in between. CDR1 and CDR2 from the germline V gene are DFQATT and SNEGSKA (reference sequence). CDR3 length: 15 amino acids. CDR3 loop: CSAIITWEVKDGYTF. The CDR3 DNA reads as TGCAGTGCTATCATCACTTGGGAGGTGAAGGATGGCTACACCTTC.

This clonotype was observed a few times. This sequence joins TRBV6-2 or TRBV6-3 and TRBJ2-2, with 11 bases identical to TRBD2. Germline loops: CDR1 MNHEY, CDR2 SVGEGT. The CDR3 runs to 18 residues. J gave up 4 bases and V 6 bases, and 13 bases lay outside the gene matches. The CDR3 protein is CASRVGLAGGRGTGELFF. CDR3 in DNA: TGTGCCAGCAGGGTGGGGCTAGCGGGAGGACGGGGCACCGGGGAGCTGTTTTTT.

This sequence joins TRBV6-1 and TRBJ2-7, with a tentative D call TRBD2 (6 bases). Germline V gives CDR1 MNHNS, CDR2 SASEGT. The CDR3 has 15 residues. Trimming took 1 base from V and 3 from J, leaving 13 bases between them. The CDR3 DNA sequence: TGTGCCAGCAGTGAAGGCCTCTCCGGGGGCTACGAGCAGTACTTC. Its protein is CASSEGLSGGYEQYF.

The chain links TRBV3-1 to TRBJ1-1; D unclear. The CDR3 spans 14 residues. The germline gives CDR1 LGHDT, CDR2 YNNKEL (reference sequence). Trimming took 0 bases from V and 9 from J, leaving 14 bases between them. The CDR3, as DNA: TGTGCCAGCAGCCAAGAAGATGGACGGATTAAAGCTTTCTTT. Translation gives CASSQEDGRIKAFF.

This clonotype was detected a few times. V and J are TRBV10-3 and TRBJ1-1; the match to TRBD1 covers 7 bases. Germline values: CDR1 ENHRY, CDR2 SYGVKD. The CDR3 spans 14 residues. Unmatched junction bases numbered 3, after V lost 5 bases and J lost 0 bases. CDR3 sequence reads: CAISKQGLNTEAFF. CDR3 coding DNA: TGTGCCATCAGTAAACAGGGGCTGAACACTGAAGCTTTCTTT.

This clonotype has a count of ten or more. The chain has TRBV28 and TRBJ2-5; D is unresolved. Germline CDR1 MDHEN, CDR2 SYDVKM. V was pared by 2 bases and J by 6 bases, with 7 bases between. The CDR3 runs to 12 residues. DNA for the CDR3: TGTGCCAGCAGTTTAAGGTTCCAGACCCAGTACTTC. Protein: CASSLRFQTQYF.

This clonotype came up many times. The CDR3, as DNA: TGCAGTGCTGCGGGACACCTCGCAGGGAGCGAGCAGTACTTC. Residues: CSAAGHLAGSEQYF. The rearrangement uses TRBV20-1 and TRBJ2-7; D may correspond to TRBD1 or TRBD2 (6 bases each). Trimming left V 5 bases short and J 6 bases short, with 20 bases between. CDR1 and CDR2 (germline): DFQATT, SNEGSKA (reference sequence). The CDR3 consists of 14 residues.

This clonotype was picked up many times. The V gene is TRBV6-2 or TRBV6-3, the J gene TRBJ2-5; maybe TRBD2 (5 bases). The CDR3 sequence is 12 residues long. CDR1 is MNHEY and CDR2 is SVGEGT in the germline V gene. V lost 10 bases and J lost 6, with 15 bases in between. As DNA, the CDR3 is TGTGCCACAAAGTATGGGAGAAAGACCCAGTACTTC. Its protein product is CATKYGRKTQYF.